A single sample is the source of the 18 T cell receptor beta chains below, sequenced in a study of shared clonotypes between healthy human individuals (dated by TCRdb to 2018 to 2020). Library method: the immunoSEQ multiplex PCR assay. TCRdb carries this immuneACCESS record with in-frame sequences only. Its versions omit some clonotypes, under half of them owing to an unresolved V gene in the studies checked, with the rest unexplained. The sample table records 2.5 million or so clones; around 94% of these occur just once. 0.13% to 0.15% of the sample is in the top ten clones. The specimen was naive CD4+ T cells sorted from blood. The label giving this sample's cell subset or site can be read as: CD45RA+ positively selected. All receptors come from a man aged 18 to 30 in good health.

V usage is TRBV7-2 and J usage is TRBJ2-2, with 9 bases that match TRBD1. Germline CDR1 SGHTA, CDR2 FQGNSA. Trimming took 5 bases from V and 6 from J; bases not matched to a gene: 10. This CDR3 is 16 amino acids long. In DNA form, the CDR3 reads TGTGCCAGCAGCCCATGGACAGGGGTAATAGCCGGGGAGCTGTTTTTT. Translated, it gives CASSPWTGVIAGELFF.

The chain carries TRBV10-3 and TRBJ2-2; D is ambiguous. CDR1 is ENHRY and CDR2 is SYGVKD in the germline V gene. The CDR3 extends over 14 amino acids. Trimming cost V 7 bases and J 1 base, with 10 bases left between them. The CDR3 DNA sequence: TGTGCCATCAACCGAGTGGGGAACACCGGGGAGCTGTTTTTT. The encoded protein is CAINRVGNTGELFF.

The CDR3 reads CASSEEYQETQYF. The CDR3 nucleotides read TGCGCCAGCAGTGAGGAGTACCAAGAGACCCAGTACTTC. The chain has TRBV10-2 and TRBJ2-5; unclear D gene. V lost 2 bases to trimming and J lost 0 bases, with 4 bases between them. The CDR3 covers 13 residues. CDR1 and CDR2 from the germline V gene are WSHSY and SAAADI.

The V and J genes are TRBV28 and TRBJ1-2; the D is unclear. Germline CDR1 MDHEN, CDR2 SYDVKM. V lost 4 bases and J 6 bases, leaving 15 bases between the germline ends. The CDR3 covers 14 residues. CDR3 region: CASSSRGSRNGYTF. The CDR3 DNA sequence: TGTGCCAGCAGTTCCCGCGGATCGAGAAATGGCTACACCTTC.

The chain employs TRBV11-2 and TRBJ1-4; the D gene is possibly TRBD1 (6 bases). V lost 2 bases to trimming and J lost 2 bases, with 12 bases between them. Germline CDR1 is SGHAT and CDR2 is FQNNGV. This CDR3 spans 16 amino acids. This CDR3 reads CASSLILQGTNEKLFF. The CDR3 DNA reads TGTGCCAGCAGCTTAATTCTCCAGGGGACTAATGAAAAACTGTTTTTT. Looking up the rest from reference TRBV11-2 and TRBJ1-4 gives the full variable domain: EAGVAQSPRYKIIEKRQSVAFWCNPISGHATLYWYQQILGQGPKLLIQFQNNGVVDDSQLPKDRFSAERLKGVDSTLKIQPAKLEDSAVYLCASSLILQGTNEKLFFGSGTQLSVL.

The chain couples TRBV2 to TRBJ2-1; 8 bases fit TRBD2. The CDR3 is made up of 15 amino acids. V dropped 6 bases and J dropped 6; count of bases not matched to a gene: 10. Per the germline V gene, CDR1 is SNHLY and CDR2 is FYNNEI. The chain's CDR3 is CASSRGLVLGNEQFF. The CDR3 DNA is TGTGCCAGCAGCCGGGGACTAGTTCTTGGCAATGAGCAGTTCTTC.

The chain is built from TRBV29-1 and TRBJ2-5; a possible D gene is TRBD2 (5 bases). The CDR3 has 11 residues. The V gene's germline CDR1 is SQVTM and CDR2 ANQGSEA. Trimming took off 8 bases at V and 5 bases at J, with 12 bases between the two ends. The CDR3 spells CSSRTGETQYF. DNA for the CDR3: TGCAGCTCAAGGACGGGGGAGACCCAGTACTTC.

CDR3 loop: CASSLHSENIQYF. The CDR3 nucleotides are TGCGCCAGCAGCTTGCACAGTGAAAACATTCAGTACTTC. This rearrangement joins TRBV5-1 to TRBJ2-4; D not resolved. Germline CDR1 reads SGHRS; CDR2 reads YFSETQ. The CDR3 has 13 residues. V lost 1 base and J lost 5, with 7 bases in between.

V gene TRBV10-3 combines with J gene TRBJ2-3; D may be TRBD1 or TRBD2 (6 bases each). Germline loops: CDR1 ENHRY, CDR2 SYGVKD. The CDR3 contains 16 residues. V lost 6 bases to trimming and J lost 0 bases, with 16 bases between them. The CDR3 spells CAISLAGQLSTDTQYF. CDR3 sequence (DNA): TGTGCCATCAGCCTGGCGGGACAATTAAGCACAGATACGCAGTATTTT.

This clone is a singleton in its sample. The rearrangement joins TRBV6-5 to TRBJ1-3; D gene unclear. V lost 0 bases and J 0 bases, leaving 6 bases between the germline ends. This CDR3 is built from 15 residues. The germline V gene encodes CDR1 MNHEY and CDR2 SVGAGI. In DNA, the CDR3 is TGTGCCAGCAGTTACTCGTACCGCTCTGGAAACACCATATATTTT. The encoded protein is CASSYSYRSGNTIYF.

The chain carries TRBV28 and TRBJ1-1, with D uncertain. From germline, CDR1 is MDHEN and CDR2 SYDVKM. CDR3 length equals 14 residues. Between the trimmed V and J ends, which lost 3 bases and 0 bases, there was a span of 8 bases. CDR3 region: CASSFPHLNTEAFF. For the CDR3, the DNA is TGTGCCAGCAGTTTTCCACATCTGAACACTGAAGCTTTCTTT.

A remark on this clone: One end of the junction is discordant with germline, which a read error may explain. This chain connects TRBV28 to TRBJ1-4; unclear D gene. Germline V gene lookup returns CDR1 MDHEN and CDR2 SYDVKM. This CDR3 is 14 amino acids long. The CDR3: CASRLSIGGEKLFF. In DNA form, the CDR3 reads TGTGCCAGCAGATTATCTATAGGTGGTGAAAAACTGTTTTTT.

The V and J genes are TRBV2 and TRBJ1-6; 7 nucleotides agree with TRBD1. The CDR3 runs to 16 residues. With V trimmed by 8 bases and J by 13 bases, 20 bases remained unmatched. Germline assignment: CDR1 SNHLY and CDR2 FYNNEI. The CDR3 here is CASSGQAGVNGGPLHF. In DNA form, the CDR3 reads TGTGCCAGCTCCGGACAGGCAGGTGTAAACGGGGGTCCCCTCCACTTT.

The J gene is TRBJ2-5, the V gene TRBV5-1, with 7 bases identical to TRBD1. Unmatched junction bases numbered 10, after V lost 0 bases and J lost 2 bases. The CDR3 totals 17 residues. Looked up from germline, CDR1 is SGHRS and CDR2 is YFSETQ. CDR3 in DNA: TGCGCCAGCAGCTTGGGGGCACCGGGACAGTATCAAGAGACCCAGTACTTC. The encoded protein is CASSLGAPGQYQETQYF.

This chain links TRBV19 with TRBJ2-3, with 9 bases that match TRBD2. The V and J ends lost 5 bases and 1 base, in that order; junction bases with no gene match: 10. CDR3 length: 17 amino acids. Per germline, CDR1 LNHDA and CDR2 SQIVND (reference sequence). The chain's CDR3 is CASSPSLLAGRTDTQYF. The DNA of the CDR3 is TGTGCCAGTAGTCCATCCCTTCTAGCGGGACGCACAGATACGCAGTATTTT.

Notes on this clone: The sample holds other DNA sequences that translate to the same CDR3. The chain couples TRBV4-3 to TRBJ2-7; the match to TRBD1 covers 7 bases. Per germline, CDR1 LGHNA and CDR2 YSLEER. V shed 0 bases and J 0 bases; nucleotides not matched to a gene: 2. This CDR3 is 15 amino acids long. The CDR3 coding sequence is TGCGCCAGCAGCCAAGAACCAGGGGGCTCCTACGAGCAGTACTTC. Its protein product is CASSQEPGGSYEQYF.

This chain links TRBV6-1 with TRBJ2-5; the D is unclear. The CDR3 is made up of 15 amino acids. V was pared by 2 bases and J by 5 bases, with 15 bases between. Germline-derived CDR1 and CDR2 are MNHNS and SASEGT. Here the CDR3 reads CASSEMVLSSETQYF. Written as DNA, the CDR3 is TGTGCCAGCAGTGAAATGGTCCTCTCTTCGGAGACCCAGTACTTC.

The chain joins TRBV7-2 to TRBJ2-1; 8 nucleotides line up with TRBD1. V lost 4 bases to trimming and J lost 4 bases; unmatched junction nucleotides: 3. Germline V gene lookup returns CDR1 SGHTA and CDR2 FQGNSA. The CDR3 length is 14 residues. This CDR3 is CASSSRGQYNEQFF. Here the CDR3 DNA reads TGTGCCAGCAGCTCCAGGGGGCAGTACAATGAGCAGTTCTTC.